A selection of T cell receptor beta chains follows, all from one sample in a study of blood T cell repertoires in COVID-19. Libraries were prepared by immunoSEQ multiplex PCR; TCRdb keeps only in-frame clonotypes and omits some of them. The sample yields 300,000 to 350,000 clones, more than 75% seen once. What was sequenced was peripheral blood. The receptor set was obtained from a woman aged 18-29 years who had recovered from COVID-19. Both conserved end residues are part of each CDR3. The D gene is left open where the match is weak. Where a row states a size, it is once, few, many or the class of an expanded clone; other rows omit it.

v_call: TRBV10-3
j_call: TRBJ1-1
d_call: .
clone_size: .
cdr3_aa: CAISGDRTFGLNTEAFF
cdr3_nt: TGTGCCATCAGTGGTGACAGGACTTTCGGGCTGAACACTGAAGCTTTCTTT

v_call: TRBV5-4
j_call: TRBJ2-1
d_call: TRBD2
clone_size: .
cdr3_aa: CASSAHSGGYNEQFF
cdr3_nt: TGTGCCAGCAGCGCACATAGCGGGGGCTACAATGAGCAGTTCTTC

v_call: TRBV2
j_call: TRBJ1-4
d_call: .
clone_size: .
cdr3_aa: CASSETGRLFF
cdr3_nt: TGTGCCAGCAGCGAGACCGGGAGACTGTTTTTT

v_call: TRBV12-5
j_call: TRBJ1-5
d_call: .
clone_size: .
cdr3_aa: CASGLAQPQHF
cdr3_nt: TGTGCTAGTGGTTTGGCCCAACCCCAGCATTTT

v_call: TRBV27
j_call: TRBJ2-1
d_call: .
clone_size: .
cdr3_aa: CASSRTRTREQFF
cdr3_nt: TGTGCCAGCAGCCGGACTCGTACGCGTGAGCAGTTCTTC

v_call: TRBV2
j_call: TRBJ1-1
d_call: TRBD1
clone_size: .
cdr3_aa: CASIRQGGTEAFF
cdr3_nt: TGTGCCAGCATCAGACAGGGGGGGACTGAAGCTTTCTTT

v_call: TRBV6-4
j_call: TRBJ2-5
d_call: .
clone_size: .
cdr3_aa: CASSARFQETQYF
cdr3_nt: TGTGCCAGCAGTGCCAGGTTCCAAGAGACCCAGTACTTC

v_call: TRBV2
j_call: TRBJ2-1
d_call: TRBD1
clone_size: .
cdr3_aa: CASIAGTGNEQFF
cdr3_nt: TGTGCCAGCATTGCCGGGACAGGGAATGAGCAGTTCTTC

v_call: TRBV3-1/TRBV3-2
j_call: TRBJ1-3
d_call: .
clone_size: .
cdr3_aa: CASSQAYTIYF
cdr3_nt: TGTGCCAGCAGCCAAGCATACACCATATATTTT

v_call: TRBV6-1
j_call: TRBJ1-1
d_call: .
clone_size: .
cdr3_aa: CASSEKGQNTEAFF
cdr3_nt: TGTGCCAGCAGTGAGAAGGGACAGAACACTGAAGCTTTCTTT

v_call: TRBV6-5
j_call: TRBJ1-2
d_call: .
clone_size: many
cdr3_aa: CASSYVRELGYTF
cdr3_nt: TGTGCCAGCAGTTACGTGAGGGAGTTAGGCTACACCTTC

v_call: TRBV4-3
j_call: TRBJ2-1
d_call: TRBD2
clone_size: .
cdr3_aa: CASSQVSGSRYNEQFF
cdr3_nt: TGCGCCAGCAGCCAAGTAAGCGGGAGCCGGTACAATGAGCAGTTCTTC

v_call: TRBV10-2
j_call: TRBJ2-3
d_call: TRBD2
clone_size: .
cdr3_aa: CASSGGSLAGVPDTQYF
cdr3_nt: TGCGCCAGCAGCGGGGGGTCTCTAGCGGGAGTACCAGATACGCAGTATTTT

v_call: TRBV7-8
j_call: TRBJ2-5
d_call: TRBD1
clone_size: .
cdr3_aa: CASSLIRTGARETQYF
cdr3_nt: TGTGCCAGCAGCTTAATTAGGACAGGGGCTAGGGAGACCCAGTACTTC

v_call: TRBV7-9
j_call: TRBJ2-2
d_call: TRBD2
clone_size: .
cdr3_aa: CASSSIRTSGSGAGELFF
cdr3_nt: TGTGCCAGCAGCTCAATTAGGACTAGCGGGAGTGGTGCCGGGGAGCTGTTTTTT

v_call: TRBV13
j_call: TRBJ2-6
d_call: .
clone_size: .
cdr3_aa: CASSLGRGSSGANVLTF
cdr3_nt: TGTGCCAGCAGCTTAGGCAGGGGCAGCTCTGGGGCCAACGTCCTGACTTTC

v_call: TRBV7-9
j_call: TRBJ1-1
d_call: .
clone_size: .
cdr3_aa: CASSLDRVNTEAFF
cdr3_nt: TGTGCCAGCAGCTTAGACAGGGTGAACACTGAAGCTTTCTTT

v_call: TRBV7-2
j_call: TRBJ2-5
d_call: .
clone_size: few
cdr3_aa: CASSPRYPREQMRETQYF
cdr3_nt: TGTGCCAGCAGCCCCCGATACCCACGGGAGCAAATGCGGGAGACCCAGTACTTC

v_call: TRBV7-9
j_call: TRBJ2-3
d_call: TRBD2
clone_size: .
cdr3_aa: CASSLGQAGLTDTQYF
cdr3_nt: TGTGCCAGCAGCTTAGGCCAGGCGGGACTAACAGATACGCAGTATTTT

v_call: TRBV4-3
j_call: TRBJ1-4
d_call: TRBD1
clone_size: few
cdr3_aa: CASSPFIDRGGEKLFF
cdr3_nt: TGCGCCAGCAGCCCCTTTATCGACAGGGGTGGTGAAAAACTGTTTTTT

v_call: TRBV7-9
j_call: TRBJ1-2
d_call: .
clone_size: .
cdr3_aa: CASSPLVAGGDGYTF
cdr3_nt: TGTGCCAGCAGCCCCCTTGTCGCTGGGGGGGACGGCTACACCTTC

v_call: TRBV3-1/TRBV3-2
j_call: TRBJ1-5
d_call: .
clone_size: .
cdr3_aa: CASSQEWPGVIQPQHF
cdr3_nt: TGTGCCAGCAGCCAAGAATGGCCAGGGGTTATTCAGCCCCAGCATTTT

v_call: TRBV2
j_call: TRBJ1-5
d_call: .
clone_size: .
cdr3_aa: CASSEGQGSNQPQHF
cdr3_nt: TGTGCCAGCAGTGAGGGGCAGGGGAGCAATCAGCCCCAGCATTTT

v_call: TRBV5-1
j_call: TRBJ1-4
d_call: TRBD1
clone_size: .
cdr3_aa: CASSRGQNEKLFF
cdr3_nt: TGCGCCAGCAGCAGGGGACAGAATGAAAAACTGTTTTTT

v_call: TRBV24-1
j_call: TRBJ1-3
d_call: .
clone_size: .
cdr3_aa: CATSDLVRGVNTGNTIYF
cdr3_nt: TGTGCCACCAGTGATCTTGTTAGGGGCGTAAATACTGGAAACACCATATATTTT

v_call: TRBV5-8
j_call: TRBJ2-1
d_call: TRBD2
clone_size: .
cdr3_aa: CASSIRLAGARYNEQFF
cdr3_nt: TGTGCCAGCAGCATCAGACTAGCGGGAGCAAGGTACAATGAGCAGTTCTTC

v_call: TRBV24-1
j_call: TRBJ2-2
d_call: .
clone_size: .
cdr3_aa: CATSDRQGRDTGELFF
cdr3_nt: TGTGCCACCAGTGACCGACAGGGGAGGGACACCGGGGAGCTGTTTTTT

v_call: TRBV12-5
j_call: TRBJ1-1
d_call: .
clone_size: .
cdr3_aa: CASGLVQGRGSNTEAFF
cdr3_nt: TGTGCTAGTGGTTTGGTACAAGGGCGGGGATCGAACACTGAAGCTTTCTTT

v_call: TRBV19
j_call: TRBJ1-2
d_call: TRBD1
clone_size: few
cdr3_aa: CASSLTGTGGARYGYTF
cdr3_nt: TGTGCCAGTAGTTTAACCGGGACAGGGGGCGCTAGGTATGGCTACACCTTC

v_call: TRBV5-1
j_call: TRBJ2-2
d_call: .
clone_size: once
cdr3_aa: CASSYSIGELFF
cdr3_nt: TGCGCCAGCAGCTATTCAATCGGGGAGCTGTTTTTT

v_call: TRBV5-5
j_call: TRBJ2-3
d_call: .
clone_size: .
cdr3_aa: CASSLETGSDTQYF
cdr3_nt: TGTGCCAGCAGCTTGGAAACAGGGTCAGATACGCAGTATTTT

v_call: TRBV5-1
j_call: TRBJ1-1
d_call: TRBD1
clone_size: .
cdr3_aa: CASSLGRDRGRGNTEAFF
cdr3_nt: TGCGCCAGCAGCTTGGGTCGGGACAGGGGCCGCGGGAACACTGAAGCTTTCTTT

v_call: TRBV4-3
j_call: TRBJ1-5
d_call: TRBD1
clone_size: .
cdr3_aa: CASSVRTGVHQPQHF
cdr3_nt: TGCGCCAGCAGCGTCCGGACAGGGGTTCATCAGCCCCAGCATTTT

v_call: TRBV2
j_call: TRBJ1-5
d_call: .
clone_size: .
cdr3_aa: CASTREQGSNQPQHF
cdr3_nt: TGTGCCAGCACTCGTGAACAGGGAAGCAATCAGCCCCAGCATTTT

v_call: TRBV3-1/TRBV3-2
j_call: TRBJ1-2
d_call: .
clone_size: .
cdr3_aa: CASSQVLNGYTF
cdr3_nt: TGTGCCAGCAGCCAAGTTCTTAATGGCTACACCTTC

v_call: TRBV5-5
j_call: TRBJ1-5
d_call: TRBD1
clone_size: .
cdr3_aa: CASSRLPDRSNQPQHF
cdr3_nt: TGTGCCAGCAGTCGCTTACCGGACAGGAGCAATCAGCCCCAGCATTTT

v_call: TRBV11-2
j_call: TRBJ1-2
d_call: TRBD1
clone_size: .
cdr3_aa: CASSSPRQGSDGYTF
cdr3_nt: TGTGCCAGCAGCTCCCCGCGACAGGGGTCCGATGGCTACACCTTC

v_call: TRBV29-1
j_call: TRBJ2-5
d_call: .
clone_size: .
cdr3_aa: CSARPGTRKETQYF
cdr3_nt: TGCAGCGCCCGCCCCGGGACTCGCAAAGAGACCCAGTACTTC

v_call: TRBV27
j_call: TRBJ1-2
d_call: .
clone_size: .
cdr3_aa: CASSPRDPVGGYTF
cdr3_nt: TGTGCCAGCAGCCCTCGGGATCCCGTGGGGGGCTACACCTTC

v_call: TRBV4-3
j_call: TRBJ2-3
d_call: .
clone_size: .
cdr3_aa: CASSLGGAGQDTQYF
cdr3_nt: TGCGCCAGCAGCCTGGGCGGGGCCGGTCAGGATACGCAGTATTTT

v_call: TRBV5-4
j_call: TRBJ2-5
d_call: .
clone_size: .
cdr3_aa: CASSLPKETQYF
cdr3_nt: TGTGCCAGCAGCTTGCCCAAAGAGACCCAGTACTTC

v_call: TRBV21-1
j_call: TRBJ2-3
d_call: .
clone_size: once
cdr3_aa: CASSKVGVKDPKAERTTDTQYF
cdr3_nt: TGTGCCAGCAGCAAAGTTGGGGTTAAGGACCCAAAAGCGGAAAGGACCACAGATACGCAGTATTTT

v_call: TRBV3-1/TRBV3-2
j_call: TRBJ2-2
d_call: .
clone_size: .
cdr3_aa: CASSPRVGLNTGELFF
cdr3_nt: TGTGCCAGCAGCCCAAGAGTCGGACTCAACACCGGGGAGCTGTTTTTT

v_call: TRBV6-2/TRBV6-3
j_call: TRBJ1-2
d_call: .
clone_size: .
cdr3_aa: CASSYPGLHYGYTF
cdr3_nt: TGTGCCAGCAGTTACCCAGGGTTGCACTATGGCTACACCTTC

v_call: TRBV10-2
j_call: TRBJ2-1
d_call: TRBD2
clone_size: .
cdr3_aa: CASTGTSGRILRNEQFF
cdr3_nt: TGCGCCAGCACCGGGACTAGCGGGAGGATCCTGCGGAATGAGCAGTTCTTC

v_call: TRBV9
j_call: TRBJ1-2
d_call: TRBD1
clone_size: once
cdr3_aa: CASSVGQGSGYTF
cdr3_nt: TGTGCCAGCAGCGTCGGACAGGGAAGCGGCTACACCTTC

v_call: TRBV10-3
j_call: TRBJ1-1
d_call: .
clone_size: .
cdr3_aa: CAISANGEAFF
cdr3_nt: TGTGCCATCAGTGCGAACGGGGAAGCTTTCTTT

v_call: TRBV27
j_call: TRBJ2-1
d_call: TRBD2
clone_size: few
cdr3_aa: CATLRGTSAYNEQFF
cdr3_nt: TGTGCCACCCTCAGGGGGACTAGCGCTTACAATGAGCAGTTCTTC

v_call: TRBV7-2
j_call: TRBJ2-1
d_call: .
clone_size: .
cdr3_aa: CASSSVSGPFYNEQFF
cdr3_nt: TGTGCCAGCAGCTCCGTTAGCGGACCTTTCTACAATGAGCAGTTCTTC

v_call: TRBV5-1
j_call: TRBJ2-2
d_call: .
clone_size: once
cdr3_aa: CASSLEKAAGELFF
cdr3_nt: TGCGCCAGCAGCTTGGAGAAAGCGGCCGGGGAGCTGTTTTTT

v_call: TRBV2
j_call: TRBJ2-1
d_call: TRBD2
clone_size: .
cdr3_aa: CASSERGTSSYNEQFF
cdr3_nt: TGTGCCAGCAGTGAACGTGGGACTAGTTCCTACAATGAGCAGTTCTTC

v_call: TRBV12-2
j_call: TRBJ1-6
d_call: .
clone_size: once
cdr3_aa: CASRVATRRSPLHF
cdr3_nt: TGTGCAAGTCGCGTAGCCACGCGCCGTTCACCCCTCCACTTT

v_call: TRBV21-1
j_call: TRBJ1-2
d_call: .
clone_size: .
cdr3_aa: CASSQRQRHTYGYTF
cdr3_nt: TGTGCCAGCAGCCAACGGCAGAGGCACACCTATGGCTACACCTTC

v_call: TRBV10-3
j_call: TRBJ1-4
d_call: .
clone_size: .
cdr3_aa: CAISESAREKLFF
cdr3_nt: TGTGCCATCAGTGAGTCGGCGCGGGAAAAACTGTTTTTT

v_call: TRBV16
j_call: TRBJ2-3
d_call: .
clone_size: .
cdr3_aa: CASSQSSTVTDTQYF
cdr3_nt: TGTGCCAGCAGCCAATCCAGTACAGTCACCGATACGCAGTATTTT

v_call: TRBV5-6
j_call: TRBJ2-2
d_call: .
clone_size: .
cdr3_aa: CASSPGRLHTGELFF
cdr3_nt: TGTGCCAGCAGCCCCGGGAGACTCCACACCGGGGAGCTGTTTTTT

v_call: TRBV25-1
j_call: TRBJ2-1
d_call: TRBD2
clone_size: .
cdr3_aa: CASSVAGVFNEQFF
cdr3_nt: TGTGCCAGCAGTGTAGCGGGAGTTTTCAATGAGCAGTTCTTC

v_call: TRBV9
j_call: TRBJ1-5
d_call: TRBD1
clone_size: .
cdr3_aa: CASSVGQGGDQPQHF
cdr3_nt: TGTGCCAGCAGCGTAGGACAGGGGGGGGATCAGCCCCAGCATTTT